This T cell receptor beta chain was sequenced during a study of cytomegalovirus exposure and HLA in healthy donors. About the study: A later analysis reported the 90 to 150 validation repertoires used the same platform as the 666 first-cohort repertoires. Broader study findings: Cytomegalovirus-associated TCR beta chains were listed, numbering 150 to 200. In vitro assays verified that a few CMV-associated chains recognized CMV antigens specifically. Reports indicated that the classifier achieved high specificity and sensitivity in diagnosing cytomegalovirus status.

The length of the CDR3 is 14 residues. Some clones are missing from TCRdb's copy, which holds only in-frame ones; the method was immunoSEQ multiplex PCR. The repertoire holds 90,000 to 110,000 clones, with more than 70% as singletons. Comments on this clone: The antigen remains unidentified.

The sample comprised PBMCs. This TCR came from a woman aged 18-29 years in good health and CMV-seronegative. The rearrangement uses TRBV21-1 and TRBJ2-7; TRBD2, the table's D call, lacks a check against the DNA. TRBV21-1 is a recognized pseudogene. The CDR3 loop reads CASNGTHKAYEQYF. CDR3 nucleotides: TGTGCCAGCAACGGGACTCACAAAGCCTACGAGCAGTACTTC.